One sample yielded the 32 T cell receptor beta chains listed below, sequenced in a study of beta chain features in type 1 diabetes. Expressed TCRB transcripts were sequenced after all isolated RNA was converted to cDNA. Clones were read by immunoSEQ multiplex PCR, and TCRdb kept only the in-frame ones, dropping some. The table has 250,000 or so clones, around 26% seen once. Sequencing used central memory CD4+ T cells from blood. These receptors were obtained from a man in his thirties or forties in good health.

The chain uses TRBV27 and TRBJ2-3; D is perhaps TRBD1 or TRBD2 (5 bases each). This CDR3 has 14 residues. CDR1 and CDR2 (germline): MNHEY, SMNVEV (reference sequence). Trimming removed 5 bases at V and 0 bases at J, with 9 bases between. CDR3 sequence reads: CASSPWDSTDTQYF. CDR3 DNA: TGTGCCAGCAGTCCCTGGGACAGCACAGATACGCAGTATTTT.

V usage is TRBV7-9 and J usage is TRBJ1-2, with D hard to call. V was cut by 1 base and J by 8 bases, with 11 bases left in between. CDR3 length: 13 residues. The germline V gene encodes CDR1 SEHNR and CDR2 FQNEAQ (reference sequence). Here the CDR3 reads CASSLGLEGGYTF. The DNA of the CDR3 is TGTGCCAGCAGCTTAGGATTGGAGGGCGGCTACACCTTC.

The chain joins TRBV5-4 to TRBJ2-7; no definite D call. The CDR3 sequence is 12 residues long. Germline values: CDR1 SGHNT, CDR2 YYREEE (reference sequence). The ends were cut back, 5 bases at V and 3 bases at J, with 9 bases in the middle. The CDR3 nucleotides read TGTGCCAGCAGGTCCAGTGGCTACGAGCAGTACTTC. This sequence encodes CASRSSGYEQYF.

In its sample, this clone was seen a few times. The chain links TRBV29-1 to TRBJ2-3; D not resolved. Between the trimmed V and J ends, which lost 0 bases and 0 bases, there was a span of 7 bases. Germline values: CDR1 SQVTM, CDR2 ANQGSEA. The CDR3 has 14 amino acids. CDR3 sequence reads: CSVEDGWSTDTQYF. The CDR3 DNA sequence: TGCAGCGTTGAAGACGGGTGGAGCACAGATACGCAGTATTTT.

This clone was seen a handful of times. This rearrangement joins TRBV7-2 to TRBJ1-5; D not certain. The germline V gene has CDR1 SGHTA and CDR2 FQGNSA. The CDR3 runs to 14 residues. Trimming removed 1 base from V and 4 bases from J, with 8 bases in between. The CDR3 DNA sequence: TGTGCCAGCAGCTTAGTCGGAATTAATCAGCCCCAGCATTTT. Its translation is CASSLVGINQPQHF. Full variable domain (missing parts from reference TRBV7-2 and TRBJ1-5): GAGVSQSPSNKVTEKGKDVELRCDPISGHTALYWYRQSLGQGLEFLIYFQGNSAPDKSGLPSDRFSAERTGGSVSTLTIQRTQQEDSAVYLCASSLVGINQPQHFGDGTRLSIL.

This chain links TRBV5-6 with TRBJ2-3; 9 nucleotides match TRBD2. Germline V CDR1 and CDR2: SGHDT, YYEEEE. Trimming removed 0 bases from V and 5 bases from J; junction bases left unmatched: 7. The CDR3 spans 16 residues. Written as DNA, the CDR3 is TGTGCCAGCAGCTTGGCCGGCGGGAGGGCCAGAGATACGCAGTATTTT. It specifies CASSLAGGRARDTQYF.

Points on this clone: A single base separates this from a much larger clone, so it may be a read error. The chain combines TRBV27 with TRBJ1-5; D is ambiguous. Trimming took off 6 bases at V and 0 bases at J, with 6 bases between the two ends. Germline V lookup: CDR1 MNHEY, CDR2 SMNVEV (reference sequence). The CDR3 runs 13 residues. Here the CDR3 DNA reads TGTGCCAGCAGCTCAGCTAGCAATCAGCCCCAGCATTTT. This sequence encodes CASSSASNQPQHF.

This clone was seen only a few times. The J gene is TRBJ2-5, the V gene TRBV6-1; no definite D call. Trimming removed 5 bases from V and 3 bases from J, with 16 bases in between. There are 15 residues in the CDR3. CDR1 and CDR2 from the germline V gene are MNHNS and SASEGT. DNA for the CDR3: TGTGCCAGCAGTTTGGTGGGCAGTAAAAAAGAGACCCAGTACTTC. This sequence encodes CASSLVGSKKETQYF.

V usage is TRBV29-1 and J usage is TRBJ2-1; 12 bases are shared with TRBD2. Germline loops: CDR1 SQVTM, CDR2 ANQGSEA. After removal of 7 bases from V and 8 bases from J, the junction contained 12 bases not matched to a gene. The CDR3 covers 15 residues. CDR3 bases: TGCAGCGCCGTACTAGCGGGGGGACGGTGGTATGAGCAGTTCTTC. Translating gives CSAVLAGGRWYEQFF.

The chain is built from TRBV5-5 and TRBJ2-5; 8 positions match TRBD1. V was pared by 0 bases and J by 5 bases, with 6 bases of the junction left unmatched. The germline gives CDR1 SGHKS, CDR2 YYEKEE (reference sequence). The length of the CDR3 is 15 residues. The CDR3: CASSLGQGRTETQYF. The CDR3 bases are TGTGCCAGCAGCTTGGGACAGGGGAGGACGGAGACCCAGTACTTC.

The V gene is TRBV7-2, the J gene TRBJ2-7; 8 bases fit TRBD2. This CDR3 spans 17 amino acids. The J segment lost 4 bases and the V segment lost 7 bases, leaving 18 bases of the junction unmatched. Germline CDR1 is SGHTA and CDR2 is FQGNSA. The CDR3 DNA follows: TGTGCCAGCACCACCCGGGGGGGCGCGAGTGCCCCTTACGAGCAGTACTTC. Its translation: CASTTRGGASAPYEQYF.

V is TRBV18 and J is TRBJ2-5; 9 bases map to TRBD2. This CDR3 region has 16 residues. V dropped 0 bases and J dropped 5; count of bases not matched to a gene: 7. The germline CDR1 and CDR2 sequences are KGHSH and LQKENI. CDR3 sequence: CASSPPAGGPAETQYF. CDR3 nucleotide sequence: TGTGCCAGCTCACCACCGGCGGGAGGGCCAGCTGAGACCCAGTACTTC.

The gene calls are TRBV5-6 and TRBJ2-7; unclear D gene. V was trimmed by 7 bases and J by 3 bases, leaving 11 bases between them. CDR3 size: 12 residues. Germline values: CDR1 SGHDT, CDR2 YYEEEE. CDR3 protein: CASVELGYEQYF. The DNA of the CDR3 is TGTGCCAGCGTCGAGCTGGGCTACGAGCAGTACTTC.

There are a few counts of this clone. Here the CDR3 DNA reads TGTGCCAGCAGCTTAGAGCCGAGCTCCTATAATTCACCCCTCCACTTT. Translation: CASSLEPSSYNSPLHF. J is TRBJ1-6 and V is TRBV5-5; no reliable D call. CDR3 size: 16 residues. Germline assignment: CDR1 SGHKS and CDR2 YYEKEE (reference sequence). V was cut by 2 bases and J by 0 bases, with 9 bases left in between.

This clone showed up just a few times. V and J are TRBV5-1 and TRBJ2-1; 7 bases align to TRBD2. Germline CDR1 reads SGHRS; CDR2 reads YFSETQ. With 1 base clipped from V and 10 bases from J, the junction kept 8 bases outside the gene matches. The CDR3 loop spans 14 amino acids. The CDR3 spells CASSLSPGGAEQFF. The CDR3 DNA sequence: TGCGCCAGCAGCTTGTCTCCGGGAGGTGCCGAGCAGTTCTTC.

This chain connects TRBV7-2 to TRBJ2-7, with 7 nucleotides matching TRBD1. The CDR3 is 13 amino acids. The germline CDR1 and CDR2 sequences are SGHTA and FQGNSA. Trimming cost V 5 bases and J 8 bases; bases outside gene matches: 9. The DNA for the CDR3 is TGTGCCAGCAGCCTCGAGACAGGGTTACAGCAGTACTTC. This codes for CASSLETGLQQYF. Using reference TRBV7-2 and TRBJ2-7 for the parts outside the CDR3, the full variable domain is GAGVSQSPSNKVTEKGKDVELRCDPISGHTALYWYRQSLGQGLEFLIYFQGNSAPDKSGLPSDRFSAERTGGSVSTLTIQRTQQEDSAVYLCASSLETGLQQYFGPGTRLTVT.

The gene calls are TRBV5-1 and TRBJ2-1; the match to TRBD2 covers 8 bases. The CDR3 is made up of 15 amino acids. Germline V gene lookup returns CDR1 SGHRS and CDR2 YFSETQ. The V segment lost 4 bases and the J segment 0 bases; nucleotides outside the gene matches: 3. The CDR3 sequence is CASSVSGSSYNEQFF. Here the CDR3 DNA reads TGCGCCAGCAGCGTAAGCGGGAGCTCCTACAATGAGCAGTTCTTC. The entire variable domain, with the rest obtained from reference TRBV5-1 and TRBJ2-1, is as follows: KAGVTQTPRYLIKTRGQQVTLSCSPISGHRSVSWYQQTPGQGLQFLFEYFSETQRNKGNFPGRFSGRQFSNSRSEMNVSTLELGDSALYLCASSVSGSSYNEQFFGPGTRLTVL.

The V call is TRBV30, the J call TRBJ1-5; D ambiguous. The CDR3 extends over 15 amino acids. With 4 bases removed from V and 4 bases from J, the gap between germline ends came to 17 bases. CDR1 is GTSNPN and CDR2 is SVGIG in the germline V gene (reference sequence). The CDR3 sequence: CAWIVMTPGNQPQHF. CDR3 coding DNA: TGTGCCTGGATTGTAATGACCCCCGGAAATCAGCCCCAGCATTTT.

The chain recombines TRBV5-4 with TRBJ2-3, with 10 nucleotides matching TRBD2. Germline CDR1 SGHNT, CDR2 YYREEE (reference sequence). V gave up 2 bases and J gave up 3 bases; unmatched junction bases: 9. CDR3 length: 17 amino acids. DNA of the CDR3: TGTGCCAGCAGCTTTCGGACTAGCGGAGGAATAACAGATACGCAGTATTTT. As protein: CASSFRTSGGITDTQYF.

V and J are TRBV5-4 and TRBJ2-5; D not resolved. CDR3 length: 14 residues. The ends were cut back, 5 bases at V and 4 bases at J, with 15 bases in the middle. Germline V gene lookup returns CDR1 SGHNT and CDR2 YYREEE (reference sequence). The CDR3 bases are TGTGCCAGCAGTAAACGAAGAGACGGAGAGACCCAGTACTTC. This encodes CASSKRRDGETQYF.

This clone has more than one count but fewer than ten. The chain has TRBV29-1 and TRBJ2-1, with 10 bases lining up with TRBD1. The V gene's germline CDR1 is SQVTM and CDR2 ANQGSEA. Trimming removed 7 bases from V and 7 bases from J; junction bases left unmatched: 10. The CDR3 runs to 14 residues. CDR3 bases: TGCAGCGGATTCCGACAGGGGGCTAGAAATGAGCAGTTCTTC. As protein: CSGFRQGARNEQFF.

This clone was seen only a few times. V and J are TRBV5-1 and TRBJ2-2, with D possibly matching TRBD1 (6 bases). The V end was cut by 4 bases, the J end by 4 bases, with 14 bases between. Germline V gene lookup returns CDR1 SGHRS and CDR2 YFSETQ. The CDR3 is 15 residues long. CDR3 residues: CASSPRTETTGELFF. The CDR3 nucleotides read TGCGCCAGCAGCCCTCGGACAGAGACCACCGGGGAGCTGTTTTTT. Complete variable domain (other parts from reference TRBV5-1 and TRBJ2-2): KAGVTQTPRYLIKTRGQQVTLSCSPISGHRSVSWYQQTPGQGLQFLFEYFSETQRNKGNFPGRFSGRQFSNSRSEMNVSTLELGDSALYLCASSPRTETTGELFFGEGSRLTVL.

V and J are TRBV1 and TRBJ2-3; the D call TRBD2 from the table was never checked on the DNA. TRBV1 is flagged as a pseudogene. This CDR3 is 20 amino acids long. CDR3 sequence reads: CTSRDYTSGGELPTTDTQYF. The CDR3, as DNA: TGCACCAGCAGGGATTATACTAGCGGGGGCGAACTCCCTACCACAGATACGCAGTATTTT.

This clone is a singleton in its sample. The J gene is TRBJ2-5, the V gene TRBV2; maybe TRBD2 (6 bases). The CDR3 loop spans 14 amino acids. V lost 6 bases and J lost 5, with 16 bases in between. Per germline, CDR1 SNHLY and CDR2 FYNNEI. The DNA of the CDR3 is TGTGCCAGCAGGGTGATGGAGCGGGCGGAGACCCAGTACTTC. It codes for CASRVMERAETQYF.

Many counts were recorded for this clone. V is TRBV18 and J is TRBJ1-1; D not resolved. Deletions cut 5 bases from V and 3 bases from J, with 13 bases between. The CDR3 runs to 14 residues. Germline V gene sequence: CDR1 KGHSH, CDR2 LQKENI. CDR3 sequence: CASSEQQEDTEAFF. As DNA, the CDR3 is TGTGCCAGCTCAGAACAGCAGGAGGACACTGAAGCTTTCTTT.

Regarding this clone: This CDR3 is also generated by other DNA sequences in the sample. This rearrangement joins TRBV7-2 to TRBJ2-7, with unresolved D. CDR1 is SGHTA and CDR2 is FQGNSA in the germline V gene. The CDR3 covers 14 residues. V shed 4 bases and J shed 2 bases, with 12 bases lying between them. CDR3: CASSSTSGPYEQYF. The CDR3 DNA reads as TGTGCCAGCAGCTCTACTTCTGGACCCTACGAGCAGTACTTC.

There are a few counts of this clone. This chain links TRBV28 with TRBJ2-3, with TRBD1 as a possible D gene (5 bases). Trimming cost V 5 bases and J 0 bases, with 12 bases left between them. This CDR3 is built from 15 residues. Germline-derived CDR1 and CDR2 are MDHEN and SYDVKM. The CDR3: CASSAPRASTDTQYF. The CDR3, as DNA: TGTGCCAGCAGTGCCCCCAGGGCTAGCACAGATACGCAGTATTTT.

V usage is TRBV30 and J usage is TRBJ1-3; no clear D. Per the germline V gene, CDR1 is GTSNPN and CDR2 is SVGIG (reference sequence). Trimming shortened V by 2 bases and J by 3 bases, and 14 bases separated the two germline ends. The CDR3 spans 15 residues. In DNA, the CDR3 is TGTGCCTGGAGTCCGGCAGGCTCTCGTGGAAACACCATATATTTT. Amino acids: CAWSPAGSRGNTIYF. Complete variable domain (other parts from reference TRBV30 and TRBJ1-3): SQTIHQWPATLVQPVGSPLSLECTVEGTSNPNLYWYRQAAGRGLQLLFYSVGIGQISSEVPQNLSASRPQDRQFILSSKKLLLSDSGFYLCAWSPAGSRGNTIYFGEGSWLTVV.

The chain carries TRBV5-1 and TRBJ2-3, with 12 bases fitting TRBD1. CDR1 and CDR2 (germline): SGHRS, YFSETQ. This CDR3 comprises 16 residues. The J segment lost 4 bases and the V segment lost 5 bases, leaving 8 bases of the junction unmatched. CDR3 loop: CASRNPGQGAADTQYF. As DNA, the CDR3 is TGCGCCAGCAGAAACCCGGGACAGGGGGCCGCAGATACGCAGTATTTT.

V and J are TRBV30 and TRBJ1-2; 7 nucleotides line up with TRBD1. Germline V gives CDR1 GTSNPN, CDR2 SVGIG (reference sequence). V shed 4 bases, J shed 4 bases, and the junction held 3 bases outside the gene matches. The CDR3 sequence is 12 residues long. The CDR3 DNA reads TGTGCCTGGATATGGACAGGCTATGGCTACACCTTC. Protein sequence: CAWIWTGYGYTF.

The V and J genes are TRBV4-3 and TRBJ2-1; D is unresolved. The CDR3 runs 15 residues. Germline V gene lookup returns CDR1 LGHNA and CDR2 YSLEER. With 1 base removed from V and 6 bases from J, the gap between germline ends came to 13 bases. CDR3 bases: TGCGCCAGCAGCCAAGTTAATGGGGTCATCAATGAGCAGTTCTTC. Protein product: CASSQVNGVINEQFF.

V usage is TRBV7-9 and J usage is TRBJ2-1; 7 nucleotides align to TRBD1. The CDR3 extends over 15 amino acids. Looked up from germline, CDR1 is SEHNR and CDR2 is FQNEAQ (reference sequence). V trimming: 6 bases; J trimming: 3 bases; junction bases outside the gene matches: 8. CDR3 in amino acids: CASRPQGLNYNEQFF. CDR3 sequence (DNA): TGTGCCAGCAGGCCACAGGGGCTCAACTACAATGAGCAGTTCTTC. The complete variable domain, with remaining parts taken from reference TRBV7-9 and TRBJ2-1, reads DTGVSQNPRHKITKRGQNVTFRCDPISEHNRLYWYRQTLGQGPEFLTYFQNEAQLEKSRLLSDRFSAERPKGSFSTLEIQRTEQGDSAMYLCASRPQGLNYNEQFFGPGTRLTVL.